A selection of T cell receptor beta chains follows, all from one sample in a study of blood T cell repertoires in COVID-19. Assay used: immunoSEQ multiplex PCR; TCRdb lists only in-frame clones, some missing. This sample has around 190,000 clones, with about 81% found just once. Material: PBMCs or T cells enriched from blood (not recorded which). The receptors stem from a woman under 40 who had recovered from COVID-19. Both conserved end residues are part of each CDR3. Each record gives: D gene, J gene, clone size, V gene, CDR3 DNA, CDR3 protein. D genes are given only for firm matches. Size values are once, few and many counts, or a class for expanded clones, and some rows have none.

TRBD2,TRBJ2-1,.,TRBV7-3,TGTGCCAGCAGCTTAACGGGGCGACGTAGCGGGAGCACTCAGGGTGAGCAGTTCTTC,CASSLTGRRSGSTQGEQFF
.,TRBJ1-1,.,TRBV2,TGTGCCAGCAGAGAGCAGGGGTCGAACACTGAAGCTTTCTTT,CASREQGSNTEAFF
.,TRBJ2-3,.,TRBV6-5,TGTGCCAGCAGTCTCGGTTCTAGCACAGATACGCAGTATTTT,CASSLGSSTDTQYF
TRBD1,TRBJ2-7,.,TRBV4-1,TGCGCCAGCAGCCAAGCTCCCCCGGGACAGGGGGCGGCCATCTCCTACGAGCAGTACTTC,CASSQAPPGQGAAISYEQYF
.,TRBJ1-3,.,TRBV5-1,TGCGCCAGCAGCTTTCAGGGCGAAAACACCATATATTTT,CASSFQGENTIYF
.,TRBJ1-1,.,TRBV19,TGTGCCAGTAGTATGGACAGACTAGCCGTCGCTTTCTTT,CASSMDRLAVAFF
.,TRBJ1-4,.,TRBV5-1,TGCGCCAGCAGCTATGGGAGGTCCGGTGAAACTAATGAAAAACTGTTTTTT,CASSYGRSGETNEKLFF
.,TRBJ1-3,.,TRBV28,TGTGCCAGCAGTTCCCTAGGGGCTGGAAACACCATATATTTT,CASSSLGAGNTIYF
TRBD1,TRBJ2-7,.,TRBV12-5,TGTGCTAGTGGTTTTTTACAGGGGGATACGACCTACGAGCAGTACTTC,CASGFLQGDTTYEQYF
TRBD1,TRBJ1-1,.,TRBV2,TGTGCCAGCAGCGCCCGACAGGGGAGGACTGAAGCTTTCTTT,CASSARQGRTEAFF
.,TRBJ1-1,.,TRBV9,TGTGCCAGCTCCGCACTTACAGTCCGGGGGGTGAACACTGAAGCTTTCTTT,CASSALTVRGVNTEAFF
TRBD2,TRBJ2-2,few,TRBV11-3,TGTGCCAGCAGCCGAAGCGGGGGGAGCCAAAATACCGGGGAGCTGTTTTTT,CASSRSGGSQNTGELFF
.,TRBJ2-2,few,TRBV5-1,TGCGCCAGCAGCTCCGGACAGTCGAACACCGGGGAGCTGTTTTTT,CASSSGQSNTGELFF
TRBD2,TRBJ2-7,.,TRBV3-1/TRBV3-2,TGTGCCAGCAGCCAAATCAGGAGCGGGAGGGACGAGCAGTACTTC,CASSQIRSGRDEQYF
.,TRBJ1-4,.,TRBV5-5,TGTGCCAGCAGCTTTCGGGGGGTTACTGAAAAACTGTTTTTT,CASSFRGVTEKLFF
TRBD2,TRBJ2-1,.,TRBV5-8,TGTGCCAGCAGCCCGATTCACGCGGGGGGGTACAATGAGCAGTTCTTC,CASSPIHAGGYNEQFF
.,TRBJ2-5,once,TRBV7-9,TGTGCCAGCAGCTTAGGGACGGGAGTGCATGAGACCCAGTACTTC,CASSLGTGVHETQYF
TRBD1,TRBJ1-1,.,TRBV3-1/TRBV3-2,TGTGCCAGCAGCCACGATACCTACAGGGGGAAAGCTTTCTTT,CASSHDTYRGKAFF
TRBD2,TRBJ2-2,.,TRBV7-3,TGTGCCAGCAGCACCACGGGCGGGAGGGCCGATACCGGGGAGCTGTTTTTT,CASSTTGGRADTGELFF
.,TRBJ2-1,.,TRBV4-1,TGCGCCAGCAGCCCTAGCGAGGTCCGGGGCAGTGAGCAGTTCTTC,CASSPSEVRGSEQFF
.,TRBJ2-6,.,TRBV19,TGTGCCAGTACAGGACCCCCGGGGAGGGGGAGTGCTGGGGCCAACGTCCTGACTTTC,CASTGPPGRGSAGANVLTF
.,TRBJ2-3,.,TRBV28,TGTGCCAGCAGTCGTGAGAGGGACACAGATACGCAGTATTTT,CASSRERDTDTQYF
TRBD1,TRBJ1-3,.,TRBV9,TGTGCCAGCAGCGACCCCGGGACAGGGACCGGAAACACCATATATTTT,CASSDPGTGTGNTIYF
.,TRBJ2-3,.,TRBV5-1,TGCGCCAGCAAGAATAGGGGAGCGGGTACAGATACGCAGTATTTT,CASKNRGAGTDTQYF
.,TRBJ1-2,.,TRBV15,TGTGCCACCAGCCCTACGGGGGGCTATGGCTACACCTTC,CATSPTGGYGYTF
.,TRBJ2-5,.,TRBV18,TGTGCCAGCTCACCAGTGGGGGCTTCTGGGGAGACCCAGTACTTC,CASSPVGASGETQYF
.,TRBJ2-1,.,TRBV7-2,TGTGCCAGCAGCCGTAAGGCCGGGAGTACCAATGAGCAGTTCTTC,CASSRKAGSTNEQFF
TRBD2,TRBJ2-1,.,TRBV28,TGTGCCAGCAAGATTGGGGGACTAAACTACAATGAGCAGTTCTTC,CASKIGGLNYNEQFF
TRBD1,TRBJ1-2,.,TRBV11-1,TGTGCCAGCAGCCCAACGGACAGGGGGAATGGCTACACCTTC,CASSPTDRGNGYTF
TRBD1,TRBJ2-2,.,TRBV18,TGTGCCAGCTCACCGACAGGGAGTGCCGGGGAGCTGTTTTTT,CASSPTGSAGELFF
.,TRBJ2-3,.,TRBV28,TGTGCCAGCAGTTTTCGGGTTGTCACAGATACGCAGTATTTT,CASSFRVVTDTQYF
TRBD2,TRBJ2-3,.,TRBV7-3,TGTGCCAGCAGCTTAGCGGGAGGAGCCACAGATACGCAGTATTTT,CASSLAGGATDTQYF
.,TRBJ1-2,.,TRBV29-1,TGCAGCGTTCGTACAGCTAACTATGGCTACACCTTC,CSVRTANYGYTF
.,TRBJ1-1,.,TRBV5-8,TGTGCCAGCAGCACCGGACTACCGGGCACTGAAGCTTTCTTT,CASSTGLPGTEAFF
.,TRBJ1-1,.,TRBV19,TGTGCCAGTAGTATATGGGGGGGCACTGAAGCTTTCTTT,CASSIWGGTEAFF